Below, one T cell receptor beta chain is given with its context. The germline V and J ends were trimmed by 5 bases and 5 bases, with 22 bases remaining between them. Germline CDR1 SEHNR, CDR2 FQNEAQ (reference sequence). This CDR3 is built from 17 residues. These data originate in a study of blood T cell repertoires in COVID-19. Study summary: Samples came from the United States, Italy and Spain, spanning acute and convalescent COVID-19. From T cells, B-cell-depleted T cells, or PBMCs came the material, which was cDNA or gDNA.

As processed by the authors: Counts of nucleated cells, estimated from reference gene primer amplification, were obtained. Produced via immunoSEQ multiplex PCR; TCRdb's table is partial and in-frame only. V, J and clone size were drawn from that table, and D and trimming were deduced from the DNA. The data contain approximately 150,000 clones, around 80% of them singletons. Source material: peripheral blood. This sequence originates from a woman in her 70s with acute or convalescent COVID-19. This sequence joins TRBV7-9 and TRBJ2-1, with D possibly TRBD2 on 6 matching bases. The CDR3 reads CASSPAGRRGGNNEQFF. As DNA, the CDR3 is TGTGCCAGCAGCCCCGCAGGGAGGCGGGGTGGCAACAATGAGCAGTTCTTC.